This T cell receptor (beta chain) was sequenced for a study of blood T cell repertoires in COVID-19. Study-wide context: Donors in the United States, Italy and Spain gave samples during acute or convalescent COVID-19.

CDR3 length: 16 residues. The junction had 6 bases not matched to a gene; V was cut back by 5 bases and J by 0 bases. The germline gives CDR1 LNHDA, CDR2 SQIVND (reference sequence). Some clones are missing from TCRdb's copy, which holds only in-frame ones; the method was immunoSEQ multiplex PCR. The sample lists approximately 300,000 clones, about 89% occurring once. The source material was PBMCs or T cells enriched from blood (not recorded which). The V call is TRBV19, the J call TRBJ2-1; 8 nucleotides match TRBD2. This receptor was identified in a woman in her twenties or thirties who had recovered from COVID-19. The CDR3 DNA sequence: TGTGCCAGTAGTCTCTTAGCGGGGAGCTCCTACAATGAGCAGTTCTTC. Its protein is CASSLLAGSSYNEQFF.